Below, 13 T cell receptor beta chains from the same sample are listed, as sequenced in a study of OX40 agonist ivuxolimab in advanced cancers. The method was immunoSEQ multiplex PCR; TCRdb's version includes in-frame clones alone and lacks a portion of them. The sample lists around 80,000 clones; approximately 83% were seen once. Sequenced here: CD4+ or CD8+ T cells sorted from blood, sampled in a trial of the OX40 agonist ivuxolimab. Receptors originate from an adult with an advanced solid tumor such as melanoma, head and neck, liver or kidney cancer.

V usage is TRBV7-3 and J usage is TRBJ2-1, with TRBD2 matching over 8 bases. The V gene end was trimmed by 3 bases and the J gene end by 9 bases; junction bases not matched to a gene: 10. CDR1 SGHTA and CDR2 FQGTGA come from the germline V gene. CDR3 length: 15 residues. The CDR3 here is CASSFERENGGEQFF. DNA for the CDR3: TGTGCCAGCAGCTTCGAGCGGGAGAACGGGGGTGAGCAGTTCTTC.

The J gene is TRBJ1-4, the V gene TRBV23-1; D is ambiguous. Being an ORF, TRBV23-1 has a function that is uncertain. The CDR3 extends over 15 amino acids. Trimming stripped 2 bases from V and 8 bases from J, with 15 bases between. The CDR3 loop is CASSQNEQSQEKLFF. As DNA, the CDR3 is TGCGCCAGCAGTCAAAACGAACAGAGTCAGGAAAAACTGTTTTTT.

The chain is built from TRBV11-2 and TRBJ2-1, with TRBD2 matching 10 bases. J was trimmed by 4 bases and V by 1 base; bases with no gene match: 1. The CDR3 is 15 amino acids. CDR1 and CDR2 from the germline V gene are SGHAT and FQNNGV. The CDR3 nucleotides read TGTGCCAGCAGCTTAGGGACTAGCGGATACAATGAGCAGTTCTTC. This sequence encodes CASSLGTSGYNEQFF.

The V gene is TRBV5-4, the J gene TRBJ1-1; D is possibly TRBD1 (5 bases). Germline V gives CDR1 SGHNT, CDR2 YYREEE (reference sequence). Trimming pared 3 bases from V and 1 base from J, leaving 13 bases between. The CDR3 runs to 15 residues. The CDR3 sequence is CASSSDTGPNTEAFF. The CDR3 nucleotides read TGTGCCAGCAGCTCCGATACAGGCCCGAACACTGAAGCTTTCTTT.

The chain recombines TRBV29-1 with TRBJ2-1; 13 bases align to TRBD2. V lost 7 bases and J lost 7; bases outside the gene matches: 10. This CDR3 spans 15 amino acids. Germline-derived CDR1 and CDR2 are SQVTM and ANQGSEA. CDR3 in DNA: TGCAGCGGGACTAGCGGGAGTCTTGGGCAAAATGAGCAGTTCTTC. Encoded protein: CSGTSGSLGQNEQFF.

CDR3 in DNA: TGTGCCAGCAGTACCCTTGCAAGGGAGGATAATTCACCCCTCCACTTT. The encoded protein is CASSTLAREDNSPLHF. The chain carries TRBV28 and TRBJ1-6; no clear D gene. V gave up 5 bases and J gave up 5 bases, with 16 bases separating them. From germline, CDR1 is MDHEN and CDR2 SYDVKM. The CDR3 contains 16 residues.

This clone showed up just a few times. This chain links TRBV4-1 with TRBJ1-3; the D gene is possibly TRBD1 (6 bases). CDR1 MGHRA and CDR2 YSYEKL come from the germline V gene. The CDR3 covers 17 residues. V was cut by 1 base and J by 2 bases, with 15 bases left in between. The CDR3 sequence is CASSQVRQARAGNTIYF. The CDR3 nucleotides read TGCGCCAGCAGCCAAGTACGACAGGCACGGGCTGGAAACACCATATATTTT.

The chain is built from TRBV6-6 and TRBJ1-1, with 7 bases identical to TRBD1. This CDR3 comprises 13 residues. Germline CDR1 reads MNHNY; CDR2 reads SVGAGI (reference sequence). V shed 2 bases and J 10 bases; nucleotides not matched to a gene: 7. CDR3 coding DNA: TGTGCCAGCAGTTACGGACAGGAACGGAGAGCTTTCTTT. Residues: CASSYGQERRAFF.

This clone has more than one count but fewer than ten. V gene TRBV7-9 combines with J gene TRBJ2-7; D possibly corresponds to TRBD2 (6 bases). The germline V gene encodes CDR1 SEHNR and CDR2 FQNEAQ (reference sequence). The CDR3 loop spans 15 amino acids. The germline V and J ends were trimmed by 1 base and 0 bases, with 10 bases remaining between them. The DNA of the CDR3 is TGTGCCAGCAGCTTAGGGCTAGCGTTCTCCTACGAGCAGTACTTC. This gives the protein CASSLGLAFSYEQYF.

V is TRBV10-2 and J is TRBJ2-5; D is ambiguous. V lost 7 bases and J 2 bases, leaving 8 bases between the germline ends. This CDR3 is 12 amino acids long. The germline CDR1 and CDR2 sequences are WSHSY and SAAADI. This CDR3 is CASNGIQETQYF. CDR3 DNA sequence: TGCGCCAGCAATGGGATTCAAGAGACCCAGTACTTC.

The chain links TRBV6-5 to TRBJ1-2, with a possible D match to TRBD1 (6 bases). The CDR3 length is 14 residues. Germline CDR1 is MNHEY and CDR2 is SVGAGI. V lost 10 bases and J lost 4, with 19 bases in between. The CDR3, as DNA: TGTGCCACCCTAAGGGGGGGGGAGCCCTATGGCTACACCTTC. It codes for CATLRGGEPYGYTF.

CDR3 sequence: CACEIEGYNEQFF. The CDR3 nucleotides read TGTGCCTGTGAGATAGAGGGATACAATGAGCAGTTCTTC. V is TRBV30 and J is TRBJ2-1; D is possibly TRBD2 (5 bases). The CDR3 contains 13 residues. V lost 6 bases and J 4 bases, leaving 13 bases between the germline ends. CDR1 GTSNPN and CDR2 SVGIG come from the germline V gene (reference sequence).

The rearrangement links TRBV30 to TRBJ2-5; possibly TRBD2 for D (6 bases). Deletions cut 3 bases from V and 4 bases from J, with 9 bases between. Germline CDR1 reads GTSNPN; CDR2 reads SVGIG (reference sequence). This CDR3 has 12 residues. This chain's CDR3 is CAWRRESETQYF. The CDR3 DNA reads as TGTGCCTGGAGACGGGAGTCAGAGACCCAGTACTTC. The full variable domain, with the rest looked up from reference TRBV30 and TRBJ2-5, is SQTIHQWPATLVQPVGSPLSLECTVEGTSNPNLYWYRQAAGRGLQLLFYSVGIGQISSEVPQNLSASRPQDRQFILSSKKLLLSDSGFYLCAWRRESETQYFGPGTRLLVL.